This T cell receptor (beta chain) came from a study of T cell repertoires in cytomegalovirus infection. At the level of the study: Public TCR beta signatures provided an indication of both CMV infection and a matching HLA type. Findings of the study overall: In two of eight donors, the top clonotype was HLA-C-restricted CMV-specific. Accumulated public TCR beta family frequency recognized individuals carrying CMV together with the relevant HLA.

TCRdb re-called the reads with MiXCR, one entry per CDR3 protein. The data show under 800,000 distinct CDR3 sequences, 20% to 30% seen once. This clonotype was seen only a few times. The antigen is not known. Per germline, CDR1 SGHDT and CDR2 YYEEEE. Trimming removed 4 bases from V and 8 bases from J, with 19 bases in between. There are 15 residues in the CDR3. What was sequenced was CD8+ T cells from PBMCs. The origin of this receptor is a human donor in good health (CMV status not recorded). Some clones in this sample may be carry-over from other donors' samples. V usage is TRBV5-6 and J usage is TRBJ2-1, with D perhaps given as TRBD1 or TRBD2 (6 bases each). This CDR3 is CASSVRPNREDEQFF. The CDR3 nucleotides read TGTGCCAGCAGCGTGCGACCCAACAGGGAGGATGAGCAGTTCTTC.